These T cell receptor beta chains were read from a single sample in a study of technical replicates of blood from a handful of donors. Repertoires were generated with immunoSEQ multiplex PCR, while TCRdb's copy carries only in-frame clones and drops some. This table has tens of thousands of clones, 95% to 98% appearing once. Sequencing was done on a sample of T cells isolated from PBMCs. The receptor set was obtained from a human donor in good health. CDR3s leave out the opening cysteine and the closing phenylalanine or tryptophan.

J,V,CDR3
TRBJ2-1,TRBV28,ASSPSGQGVYNEQF
TRBJ1-1,TRBV25-1,ASRGGTEAF
TRBJ1-1,TRBV7-2,ASSFRGQTEAF
TRBJ2-7,TRBV9,ASSVGTGDYEQY
TRBJ2-2,TRBV10-1,ASSPGPAGTGELF
TRBJ2-1,TRBV27,ASSFTEYNEQF
TRBJ2-1,TRBV29-1,SVALREGLRTQF
TRBJ1-2,TRBV6-5,ASRETGSGIGYT
TRBJ2-2,TRBV6-1,ASSPENVNTGELF
TRBJ2-7,TRBV4-1,ASSQEQGLAGTEQY
TRBJ2-7,TRBV7-9,ASSSGGLAHIEQY
TRBJ1-1,TRBV27,ASSWGDRAGVLF
TRBJ2-4,TRBV28,AGGGRWAKNIQY
TRBJ1-1,TRBV29-1,SVEEEERNTEAF
TRBJ2-1,TRBV4-1,ASSQRLAGGNEQF
TRBJ2-5,TRBV19,ASSLPGSLGTQY
TRBJ1-5,TRBV18,ASSPDTGGRQPQH
TRBJ2-2,TRBV28,ASLLAGGGTGELF
TRBJ1-2,TRBV6-5,ASRPIGSSGYT